This T cell receptor (beta chain) derives from a study of cytomegalovirus exposure and HLA in healthy donors (TCRdb year 2017). In terms of the full investigation: In an earlier analysis of approximately 500 of the donors, 276 Gb of sequence data and some 120 million unique TCR beta sequences from about 180 million T cells were reported. In the later analysis, no new phenotypic data were used to find candidate immune exposures; instead, reliance was placed on TCR beta sequences and their occurrence across donors. Among the roughly 390 genotyped donors, under 90% belonged to the genetic ancestry cluster associated with self-reported Caucasian donors. Along with the 666-subject first cohort, a separate validation cohort of 120 different subjects was used. Donor age, sex, ethnicity and CMV serostatus were compiled alongside the repertoire data. Several DR-DQ haplotypes were handled as single units for association and clustering because linkage in the cohort was strong. Typing coverage differed by locus: A, B, C, DRB1 and DQB1 were typed in roughly 620-630 donors, DQA1 in approximately 520, DPA1 in 600 to 610, and DPB1 in 450 to 490. In an earlier analysis of 550 to 700 of the donors, high-throughput TCR beta sequencing was used to judge whether each TCR beta V gene segment behaved as functional or pseudogenic. Using immunosequencing, the study profiled T cell repertoires from about 620 subjects and related those repertoires to cytomegalovirus serostatus. An early release covering about 600 HLA-typed donors comprised about 300 gigabases of sequencing data and tens of millions of unique TCR sequences. In a later analysis, previously published TCR beta repertoires from fewer than 750 donors were re-analyzed and high-resolution HLA genotyping was added so that TCR occurrence patterns could be studied. To predict cytomegalovirus infection status, the study brought together high-throughput TCR immunosequencing, statistical association of individual TCRs with disease status, and machine learning. Both class I and class II loci were covered by HLA typing, at four-digit resolution. All discovery cohort repertoires had been generated using a single sequencing platform. On average, around 200,000 unique TCR beta nucleotide sequences were sequenced per donor among about 400 genotyped donors of the cohort, with roughly 18% of those sequences being non-productive. In a later genetic analysis, genome-wide SNP genotypes for about 65% of the roughly 670 donors were used, and that subset was treated as a discovery cohort. The study was designed to test whether signatures of past pathogen exposure could be identified by cataloging public T cell receptors. Overall study outcomes, separate from this receptor: According to a later analysis, most CMV-associated TCR beta chains appeared to be HLA-restricted, and the HLA associations seemed to be driven largely by CMV exposure. A later analysis found that TCR association rates varied across HLA loci, with DRB1 alleles showing the most associated TCRs and HLA-C alleles the fewest. The only immune exposure information available for the cohort was CMV serostatus. Because the 87-base-pair reads could not distinguish some IMGT-functional V segments, including TRBV6-2 and TRBV6-3, those segments were excluded. Across donors, most TCR sequences were observed very rarely, whereas some public TCRs were present in many individuals. A later genetic analysis reported fewer N-insertions in productive TCRs among donors in an Asian-associated ancestry cluster than the roughly 720-donor mean. In both the original and validation cohorts, the classifier was reported to diagnose cytomegalovirus status with high specificity and sensitivity. According to the authors, the approach could potentially be generalized to other disease states and immunological phenotypes. In this cohort, only TCR beta chains were sequenced, and detectable features were limited by the absence of alpha or paired-chain data. Because some donors lacked HLA typing at each locus, the association tests relied only on the typed subset. In the study, about 150 TCR beta chains were listed as associated with cytomegalovirus. A few of the identified cytomegalovirus-associated TCR beta chains were confirmed in vitro to be specific for cytomegalovirus antigens. Because counts were too low, about 18 rarely observed V segments, including chromosome 9 orphons, were excluded from the earlier analysis of 587 of the donors. Sequencing depth was assumed to be roughly uniform across donors in the presence/absence analyses, though that assumption may not hold. When HLA alleles, especially DR and DQ, strongly co-occurred, TCR associations were difficult to assign to individual alleles. In a later analysis, several top co-occurrence clusters were reported to appear linked to parvovirus B19, influenza, CMV and Epstein-Barr virus. A further reported finding was that TCR beta sequences accurately predicted the HLA-A and HLA-B alleles for most subjects in the first cohort. V-gene and J-gene trimming of TCR beta chains was associated with a missense DCLRE1C variant in a later genetic analysis, and the association was replicated in an independent cohort. Correlated functional status among segregating V segments might be attributable to linkage disequilibrium, but an unknown experimental factor could not be ruled out. In an earlier analysis of around 600 of the donors, most TCR beta V segments were observed in productive rearrangements about 87% or about 30% of the time, broadly matching IMGT annotations. At a false discovery rate of 0.05, a later analysis linked some 17,000 TCR beta sequences to specific HLA alleles. In a later analysis, HLA-associated TCR beta chains showed more clonal expansion and lower generation probabilities than non-associated chains that were equally common. A cluster of highly shared sequence variants was judged likely to represent a technical artifact of the sequencing pipeline.

The cohort consisted of 650 to 700 healthy bone marrow donors. All cohort members were sampled while nominally healthy, although unrecorded immune exposures were likely present. The donor tested CMV seropositive, placing the donor among the approximately 290 seropositive members of the cohort. A peripheral blood sample was collected from each donor, and TCR beta sequencing was performed on peripheral blood mononuclear cells. Genomic DNA extraction from the blood cell samples was performed with the Qiagen DNeasy Blood Extraction Kit. Of note for this clone: No antigen is known for it. One base away there is no much larger clone; base qualities are not given.

Sequences SGHRS (CDR1) and YFSETQ (CDR2) are obtained from the germline V gene. There are 14 amino acids in the CDR3, from cysteine to phenylalanine inclusive. Kept here is only the CDR3 DNA, which spans 42 bases and is read in frame from base 1. Library preparation employed the immunoSEQ multiplex PCR assay. A mixture of 60 forward primers for TCR Vbeta segments and 13 reverse primers for TCR Jbeta segments was used in the multiplex PCR. The CDR3 region of rearranged TCR beta genes was amplified from genomic DNA with a multiplex PCR assay. Amplified TCR beta libraries were sequenced as 87-base-pair reads on the Illumina HiSeq System. The paper's data handling went like this. Across the 600 to 700 repertoires, a later analysis counted roughly 84 million unique TCR beta chains, around 11 million of which were shared by at least two donors. Raw reads were error-corrected and collapsed into unique sequences by a nearest-neighbor algorithm in which closely related sequences were merged to remove PCR and sequencing errors. Alignment of CDR3 sequences to IMGT reference sequences was used to assign V, D and J gene segments. For a sequence to be retained, a match of at least six nucleotides was required to both a V gene segment and a J gene segment. Rearrangements were classified as productive when the CDR3 lacked stop codons and remained in frame with V and J, and all other rearrangements were classified as non-productive. Following IMGT convention, CDR3 was defined as the stretch from the second conserved V-encoded cysteine to the conserved J-encoded phenylalanine. The earlier analysis of some 540 of the donors excluded any sequence lacking an unambiguous match to a single V gene segment. An earlier analysis of fewer than 750 of the donors classified V segments as functional when productive rearrangements were above 56.7% and as segregating when the standard deviation between donors was above 5%. A statistical classification framework was built to diagnose cytomegalovirus status from the catalog of TCR beta chain sequences. A later analysis assigned V and J genes by comparing TCR nucleotide sequences with IMGT/GENE-DB human TR gene sequences. A later analysis assigned CDR3 sequences and most-parsimonious VDJ recombination scenarios with the TCRdist pipeline. In a later analysis, each TCR beta chain was defined by its CDR3 amino acid sequence together with its V-gene family, and reads lacking a unique V-gene family were excluded. A later analysis removed several hundred highly shared, low-generation-probability nucleotide sequences to deal with suspected cross-contamination and a sequencing artifact. In a later analysis, a clonal expansion index was calculated for each public chain from normalized within-repertoire ranks of inferred template counts. In a later analysis, generation probabilities were computed with a VDJ recombination model fitted to out-of-frame rearrangements, and the resulting probabilities were checked against IGoR. Hypergeometric tests were used in a later analysis to score TCR-TCR, TCR-HLA and TCR-CMV co-occurrence, with a repertoire-size bias correction applied to the TCR pairs. False discovery rates were estimated in a later analysis by permuting HLA or CMV assignments 20 times. A later analysis grouped co-occurring TCRs with DBSCAN, adding TCRdist sequence similarity when clustering within HLA-allele-positive subsets. For co-occurrence clustering, repertoires with fewer than 30,000 or more than 120,000 public chains were excluded, along with roughly five repertoires with anomalous nucleotide sharing. In TCRdb, the immuneACCESS table is reduced to in-frame sequences with V and J assigned. These tables do not hold every clone; where another copy was compared, an unresolved V gene accounts for under half, and the others remain unexplained. V and J calls plus clone size are reproduced from that table; the DNA served to infer D and trimming. Counted in this sample were tens of thousands of clones; around 74% of them appeared once. The leading ten clones occupy about 5.5% of the sample.

The rearranged segments are TRBV5-1 and TRBJ2-5, and TRBD1 aligns with 8 junction nucleotides. The J call may be in error: the DNA end matches TRBJ2-7 better. The clonotype was recovered from a male donor in good health and CMV-seropositive. Material for sequencing was PBMCs. The nucleotide sequence reads TGCGCCAGCAGCAGCCGGGACAGGATGGGCGAGCAGTACTTC. This codes for CASSSRDRMGEQYF.